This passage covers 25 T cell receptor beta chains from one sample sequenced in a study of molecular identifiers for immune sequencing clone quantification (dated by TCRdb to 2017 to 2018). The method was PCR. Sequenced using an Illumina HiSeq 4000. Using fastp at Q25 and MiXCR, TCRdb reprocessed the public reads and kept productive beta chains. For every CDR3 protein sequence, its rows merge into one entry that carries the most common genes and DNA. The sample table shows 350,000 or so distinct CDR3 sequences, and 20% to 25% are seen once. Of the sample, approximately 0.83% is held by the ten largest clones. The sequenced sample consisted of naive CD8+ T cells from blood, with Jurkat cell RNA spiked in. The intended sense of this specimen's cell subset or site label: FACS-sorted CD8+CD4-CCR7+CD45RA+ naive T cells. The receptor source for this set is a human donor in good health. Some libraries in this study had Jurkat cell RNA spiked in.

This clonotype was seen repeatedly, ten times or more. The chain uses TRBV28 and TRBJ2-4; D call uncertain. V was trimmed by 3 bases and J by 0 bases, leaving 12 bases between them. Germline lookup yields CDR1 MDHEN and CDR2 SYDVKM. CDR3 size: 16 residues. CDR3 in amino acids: CASSFRLSLAKNIQYF. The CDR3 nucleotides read TGTGCCAGCAGTTTCAGACTTTCGTTAGCCAAAAACATTCAGTACTTC.

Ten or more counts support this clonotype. DNA for the CDR3: TGTGCCAGCAGTTTATCCCGGACAGGGGGCCTAACCGGGGAGCTGTTTTTT. It yields the protein CASSLSRTGGLTGELFF. This chain links TRBV27 with TRBJ2-2; 11 bases are a match to TRBD1. CDR3 length: 17 amino acids. From germline, CDR1 is MNHEY and CDR2 SMNVEV (reference sequence). Trimming cost V 0 bases and J 5 bases; bases outside gene matches: 5.

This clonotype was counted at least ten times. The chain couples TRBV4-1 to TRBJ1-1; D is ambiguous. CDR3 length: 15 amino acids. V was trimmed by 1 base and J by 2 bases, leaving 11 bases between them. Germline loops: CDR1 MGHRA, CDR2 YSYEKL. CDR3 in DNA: TGCGCCAGCAGCCAAGCGAGTTCTAGAAACACTGAAGCTTTCTTT. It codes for CASSQASSRNTEAFF.

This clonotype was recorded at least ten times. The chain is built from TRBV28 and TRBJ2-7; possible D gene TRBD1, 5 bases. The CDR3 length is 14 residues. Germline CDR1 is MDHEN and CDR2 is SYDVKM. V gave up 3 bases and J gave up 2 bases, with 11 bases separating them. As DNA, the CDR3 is TGTGCCAGCAGTTTTTTAGCAGGGACCTACGAGCAGTACTTC. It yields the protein CASSFLAGTYEQYF.

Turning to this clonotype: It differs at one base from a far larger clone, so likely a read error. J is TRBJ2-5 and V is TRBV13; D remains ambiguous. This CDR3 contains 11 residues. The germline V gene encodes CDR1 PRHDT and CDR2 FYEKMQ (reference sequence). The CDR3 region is CANSVGETQYF. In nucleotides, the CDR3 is TGTGCCAACAGCGTCGGAGAGACCCAGTACTTC.

CDR3 residues: CASSLDGGAGNTDTQYF. Written as DNA, the CDR3 is TGTGCCAGCAGCTTAGATGGGGGGGCAGGGAACACAGATACGCAGTATTTT. The chain employs TRBV11-2 and TRBJ2-3, with D possibly being TRBD2 (7 bases). The CDR3 runs to 17 residues. Germline values: CDR1 SGHAT, CDR2 FQNNGV. Trimming took 0 bases from V and 2 from J, leaving 15 bases between them. Full variable domain (rest looked up from reference TRBV11-2 and TRBJ2-3): EAGVAQSPRYKIIEKRQSVAFWCNPISGHATLYWYQQILGQGPKLLIQFQNNGVVDDSQLPKDRFSAERLKGVDSTLKIQPAKLEDSAVYLCASSLDGGAGNTDTQYFGPGTRLTVL.

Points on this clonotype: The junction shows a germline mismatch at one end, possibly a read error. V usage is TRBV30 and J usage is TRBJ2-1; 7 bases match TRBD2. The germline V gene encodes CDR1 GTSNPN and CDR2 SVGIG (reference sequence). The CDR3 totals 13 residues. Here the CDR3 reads CAWSTWDYDEQFF. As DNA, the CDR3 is TGTGCCTGGAGTACATGGGACTACGATGAGCAGTTCTTC.

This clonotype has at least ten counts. The CDR3 nucleotides are TGTGCCTGGAGTCCACAGGGGGAGACCCAGTACTTC. Translated: CAWSPQGETQYF. The chain recombines TRBV30 with TRBJ2-5; the match to TRBD1 covers 7 bases. With 2 bases clipped from V and 5 bases from J, the junction kept 2 bases outside the gene matches. The germline V gene has CDR1 GTSNPN and CDR2 SVGIG (reference sequence). The CDR3 extends over 12 amino acids.

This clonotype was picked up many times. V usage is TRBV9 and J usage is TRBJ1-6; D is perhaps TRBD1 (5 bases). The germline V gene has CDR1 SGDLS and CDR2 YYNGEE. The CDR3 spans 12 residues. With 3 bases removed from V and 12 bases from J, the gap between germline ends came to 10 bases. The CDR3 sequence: CASSATGEPLHF. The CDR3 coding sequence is TGTGCCAGCAGCGCCACAGGAGAACCCCTCCACTTT.

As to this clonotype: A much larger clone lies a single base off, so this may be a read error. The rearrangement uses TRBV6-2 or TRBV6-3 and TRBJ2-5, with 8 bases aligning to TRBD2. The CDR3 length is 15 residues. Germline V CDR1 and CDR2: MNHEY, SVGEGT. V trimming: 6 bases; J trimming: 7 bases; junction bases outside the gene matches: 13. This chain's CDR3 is CASSLSPGGEGTQYF. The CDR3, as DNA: TGTGCCAGCAGCTTGTCCCCGGGAGGGGAAGGGACCCAGTACTTC.

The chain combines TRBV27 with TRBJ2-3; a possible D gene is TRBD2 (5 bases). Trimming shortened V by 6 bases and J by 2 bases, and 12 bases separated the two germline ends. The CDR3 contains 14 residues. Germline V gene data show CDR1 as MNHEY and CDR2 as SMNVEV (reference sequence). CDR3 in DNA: TGTGCCAGCAGACGGGCTAGCCACACAGATACGCAGTATTTT. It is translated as CASRRASHTDTQYF.

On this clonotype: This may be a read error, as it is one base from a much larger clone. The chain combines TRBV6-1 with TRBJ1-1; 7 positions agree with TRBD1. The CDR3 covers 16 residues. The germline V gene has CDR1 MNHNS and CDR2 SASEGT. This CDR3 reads CASREARTGPASEAFF. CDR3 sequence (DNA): TGTGCCAGCAGAGAAGCGAGGACAGGCCCGGCTTCTGAAGCTTTCTTT.

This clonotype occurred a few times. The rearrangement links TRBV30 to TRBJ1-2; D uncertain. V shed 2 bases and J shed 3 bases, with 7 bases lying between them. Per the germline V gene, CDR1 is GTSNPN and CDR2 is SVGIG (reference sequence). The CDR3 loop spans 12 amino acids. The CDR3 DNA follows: TGTGCCTGGAGTAAGGAGGACTATGGCTACACCTTC. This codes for CAWSKEDYGYTF.

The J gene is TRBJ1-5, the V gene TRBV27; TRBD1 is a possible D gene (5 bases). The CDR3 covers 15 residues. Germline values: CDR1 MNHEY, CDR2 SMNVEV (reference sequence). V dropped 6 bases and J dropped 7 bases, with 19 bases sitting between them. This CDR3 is CASSPTLGALQPQHF. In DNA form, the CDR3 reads TGTGCCAGCAGCCCAACACTAGGGGCGCTGCAGCCCCAGCATTTT.

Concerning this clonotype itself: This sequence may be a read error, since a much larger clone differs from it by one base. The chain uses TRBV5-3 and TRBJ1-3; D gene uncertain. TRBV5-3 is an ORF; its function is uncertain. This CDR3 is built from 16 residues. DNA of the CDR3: TGTGCCAGCAGCTTGGATCCGTTTGAGGCTGGAAACGCCATATATTTT. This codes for CASSLDPFEAGNAIYF.

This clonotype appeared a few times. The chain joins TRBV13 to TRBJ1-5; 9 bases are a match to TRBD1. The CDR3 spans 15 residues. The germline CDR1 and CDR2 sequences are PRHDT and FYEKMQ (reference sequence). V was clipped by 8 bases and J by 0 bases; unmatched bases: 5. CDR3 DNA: TGTGCCAGCTCGGACAGGGGTTATAGCAATCAGCCCCAGCATTTT. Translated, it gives CASSDRGYSNQPQHF.

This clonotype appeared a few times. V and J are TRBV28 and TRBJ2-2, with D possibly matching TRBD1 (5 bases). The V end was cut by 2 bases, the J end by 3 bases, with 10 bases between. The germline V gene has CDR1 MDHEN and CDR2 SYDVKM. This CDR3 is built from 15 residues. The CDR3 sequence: CASSLRQIYTGELFF. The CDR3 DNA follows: TGTGCCAGCAGTTTAAGACAGATCTACACCGGGGAGCTGTTTTTT.

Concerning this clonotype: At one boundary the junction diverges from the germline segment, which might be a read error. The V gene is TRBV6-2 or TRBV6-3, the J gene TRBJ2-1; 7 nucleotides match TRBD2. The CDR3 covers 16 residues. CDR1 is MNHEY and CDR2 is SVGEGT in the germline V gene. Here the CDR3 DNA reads TGTGCCAGCAGTTATGTGCTAGCGGCATCCTACGATGAGCAGTTCTTC. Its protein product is CASSYVLAASYDEQFF.

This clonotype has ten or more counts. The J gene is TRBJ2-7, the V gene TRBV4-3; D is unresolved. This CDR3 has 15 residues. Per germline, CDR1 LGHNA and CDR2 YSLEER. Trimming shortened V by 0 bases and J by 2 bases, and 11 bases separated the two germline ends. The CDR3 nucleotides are TGCGCCAGCAGCCAAGATCTGGGCCCTCCCTACGAGCAGTACTTC. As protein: CASSQDLGPPYEQYF.

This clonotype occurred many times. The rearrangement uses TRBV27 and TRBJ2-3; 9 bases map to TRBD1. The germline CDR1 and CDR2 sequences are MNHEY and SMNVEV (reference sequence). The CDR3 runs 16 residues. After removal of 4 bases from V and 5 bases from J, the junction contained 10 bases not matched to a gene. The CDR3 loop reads CASSSQPGQGRDTQYF. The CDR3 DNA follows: TGTGCCAGCAGTTCCCAACCGGGACAGGGCCGAGATACGCAGTATTTT.

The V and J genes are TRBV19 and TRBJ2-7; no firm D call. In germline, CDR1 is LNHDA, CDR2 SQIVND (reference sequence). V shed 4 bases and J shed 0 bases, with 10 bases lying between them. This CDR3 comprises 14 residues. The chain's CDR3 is CASSTAESSYEQYF. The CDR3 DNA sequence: TGTGCCAGTAGTACGGCGGAGAGCTCCTACGAGCAGTACTTC.

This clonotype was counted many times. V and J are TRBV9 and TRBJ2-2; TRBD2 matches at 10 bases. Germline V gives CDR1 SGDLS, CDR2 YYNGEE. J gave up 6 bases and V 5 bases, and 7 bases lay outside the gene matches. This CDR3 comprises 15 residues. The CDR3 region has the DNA TGTGCCAGCAGTCAAACTAGCGGGATAGCCGGGGAGCTGTTTTTT. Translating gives CASSQTSGIAGELFF.

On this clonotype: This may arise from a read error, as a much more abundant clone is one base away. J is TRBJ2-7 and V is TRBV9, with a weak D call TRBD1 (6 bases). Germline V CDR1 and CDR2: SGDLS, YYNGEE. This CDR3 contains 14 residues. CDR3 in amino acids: CVSSAGLGHHEQYF. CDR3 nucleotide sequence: TGTGTCAGCAGCGCCGGCCTGGGACACCACGAGCAGTACTTC. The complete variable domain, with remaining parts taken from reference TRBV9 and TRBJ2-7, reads DSGVTQTPKHLITATGQRVTLRCSPRSGDLSVYWYQQSLDQGLQFLIQYYNGEERAKGNILERFSAQQFPDLHSELNLSSLELGDSALYFCVSSAGLGHHEQYFGPGTRLTVT.

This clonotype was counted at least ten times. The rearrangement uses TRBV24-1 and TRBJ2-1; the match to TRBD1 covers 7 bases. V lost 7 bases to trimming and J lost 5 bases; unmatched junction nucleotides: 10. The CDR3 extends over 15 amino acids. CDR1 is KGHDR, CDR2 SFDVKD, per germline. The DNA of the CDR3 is TGTGCCACCAGCCAAACAGGGGACCTCGACAATGAGCAGTTCTTC. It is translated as CATSQTGDLDNEQFF.

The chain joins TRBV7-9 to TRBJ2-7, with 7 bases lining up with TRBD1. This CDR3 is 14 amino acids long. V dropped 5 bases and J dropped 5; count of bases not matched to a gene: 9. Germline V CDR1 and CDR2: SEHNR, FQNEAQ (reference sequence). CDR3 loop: CASSPPGQIDEQYF. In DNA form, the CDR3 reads TGTGCCAGCAGCCCTCCGGGACAGATAGACGAGCAGTACTTC.